This TCR beta chain was retrieved from a study of CD8 T cells in Susac syndrome. RNA, at roughly 0.45 to 1 ug, was reverse transcribed with random hexamers. MiXCR, run by TCRdb on the immunoSEQ multiplex PCR reads, gives a single entry per CDR3 protein. The sample lists 110,000 or so distinct CDR3 sequences; around 94% were seen once. The CDR3 sequence is 13 residues long. The V and J ends lost 4 bases and 5 bases, in that order; junction bases with no gene match: 7. The germline V gene encodes CDR1 SQVTM and CDR2 ANQGSEA. The chain joins TRBV29-1 to TRBJ1-2; TRBD1 aligns across 7 bases. The receptor was derived from a human donor with multiple sclerosis. Sequencing was carried out using CD4+ T cells from PBMCs. CDR3 sequence (DNA): TGCAGCGTTGCCGAACAGGGGTGGTATGGCTACACCTTC. Encoded protein: CSVAEQGWYGYTF.